This TCR beta chain is from a study of T cells in Graves' hyperthyroidism and ophthalmopathy. Overall study results and limits: Using 13 V-J features, a model discriminated ophthalmopathy from stable hyperthyroidism.

CDR1 is MDHEN, CDR2 SYDVKM, per germline. The CDR3 totals 15 residues. Unmatched junction bases numbered 12, after V lost 6 bases and J lost 11 bases. The study left out patients who had uncontrolled infection, other autoimmune disease, pregnancy or lactation. TCR beta CDR3 regions were amplified from RNA transcripts. Carried out on the TCR CDR3, a first-round RT-PCR used the HTBI primer set. TCRdb re-called the multiplex PCR reads through MiXCR, storing one row per CDR3 protein. The sample yields nearly 750,000 distinct CDR3 sequences, about a third seen once. Worth noting for this clonotype: Antigen unknown.

This chain links TRBV28 with TRBJ1-6; 8 nucleotides agree with TRBD1. The clonotype originates from a woman aged 35 to 49 with Graves' hyperthyroidism. Sample: blood. The CDR3 here is CASRIALAGGPPLHF. The CDR3 DNA reads TGTGCCAGCAGGATCGCCCTAGCAGGGGGCCCACCCCTCCACTTT.